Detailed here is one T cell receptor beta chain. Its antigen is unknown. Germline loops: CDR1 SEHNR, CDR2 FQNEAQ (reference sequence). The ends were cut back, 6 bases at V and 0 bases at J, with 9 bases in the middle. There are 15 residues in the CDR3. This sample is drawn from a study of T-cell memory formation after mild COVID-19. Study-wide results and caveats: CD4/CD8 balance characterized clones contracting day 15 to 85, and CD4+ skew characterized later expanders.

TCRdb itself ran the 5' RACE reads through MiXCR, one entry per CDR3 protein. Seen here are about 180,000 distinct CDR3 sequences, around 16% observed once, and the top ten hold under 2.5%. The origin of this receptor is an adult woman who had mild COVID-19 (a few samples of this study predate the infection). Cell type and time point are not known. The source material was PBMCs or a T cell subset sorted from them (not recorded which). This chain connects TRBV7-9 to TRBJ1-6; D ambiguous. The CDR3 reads CASSQWSSYNSPLHF. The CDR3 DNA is TGTGCCAGCAGTCAATGGAGCTCCTATAATTCACCCCTCCACTTT.